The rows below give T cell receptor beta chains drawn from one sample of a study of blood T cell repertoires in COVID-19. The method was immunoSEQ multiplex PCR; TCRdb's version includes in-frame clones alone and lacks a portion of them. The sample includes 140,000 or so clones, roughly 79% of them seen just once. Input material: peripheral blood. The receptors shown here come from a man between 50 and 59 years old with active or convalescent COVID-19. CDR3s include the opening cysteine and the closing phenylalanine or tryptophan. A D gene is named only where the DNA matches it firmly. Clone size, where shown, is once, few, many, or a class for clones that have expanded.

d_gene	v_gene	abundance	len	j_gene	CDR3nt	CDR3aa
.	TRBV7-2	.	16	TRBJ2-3	TGTGCCAGCAGCTTAGCGTCCCAACTGAGCACAGATACGCAGTATTTT	CASSLASQLSTDTQYF
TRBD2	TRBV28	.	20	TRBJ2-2	TGTGCCAGCAGTTTACTGTTGGGAGAGGCTAGCGGGAGTGGGGTCGGGGAGCTGTTTTTT	CASSLLLGEASGSGVGELFF
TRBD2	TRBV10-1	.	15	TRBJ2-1	TGCGCCAGCAGCGCTATAGCGGGACCCTACAATGAGCAGTTCTTC	CASSAIAGPYNEQFF
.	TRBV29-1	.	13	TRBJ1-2	TGCAGCGTTGATTCAGGAATTAACTATGGCTACACCTTC	CSVDSGINYGYTF
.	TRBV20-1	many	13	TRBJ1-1	TGCAGTGCTAGTGATAGTTTGAACACTGAAGCTTTCTTT	CSASDSLNTEAFF
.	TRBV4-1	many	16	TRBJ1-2	TGCGCCAGCAGCCAAGGTTGGGGGGATACGGACTATGGCTACACCTTC	CASSQGWGDTDYGYTF
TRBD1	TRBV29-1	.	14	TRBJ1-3	TGCAGCGTTTCCAGGGGGAACTCTGGAAACACCATATATTTT	CSVSRGNSGNTIYF
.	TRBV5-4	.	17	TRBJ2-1	TGTGCCAGCAGCTTGGCTTTACTCGCGAGCTCCTACAATGAGCAGTTCTTC	CASSLALLASSYNEQFF
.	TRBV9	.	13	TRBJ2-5	TGTGCCAGCAGCGTAGAAGCGGAAGAGACCCAGTACTTC	CASSVEAEETQYF
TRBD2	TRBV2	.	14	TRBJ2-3	TGTGCCGATGGGACTAGAGGTTCGGGGGATACGCAGTATTTT	CADGTRGSGDTQYF
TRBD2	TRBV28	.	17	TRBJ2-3	TGTGCCAGCAGTCTCGGGACTAGCGGGATCAGCACAGATACGCAGTATTTT	CASSLGTSGISTDTQYF
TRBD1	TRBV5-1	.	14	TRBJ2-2	TGCGCCAGCAGTGGGCAGGGGGTTACCGGGGAGCTGTTTTTT	CASSGQGVTGELFF
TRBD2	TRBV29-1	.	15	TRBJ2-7	TGCAGCGTCTCCCCGAGGGCGGCGGGGGGGGACGAGCAGTACTTC	CSVSPRAAGGDEQYF
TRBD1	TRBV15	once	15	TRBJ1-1	TGTGCCACCAGCAGACTGGGACAGGGAGAAAGGAAAGCTTTCTTT	CATSRLGQGERKAFF
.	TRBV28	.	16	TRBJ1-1	TGTGCCAGCAGTCCCCTTTTGGGTTTACAGGGTCGGGAAGCTTTCTTT	CASSPLLGLQGREAFF
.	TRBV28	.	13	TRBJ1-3	TGTGCCAGCAGTACGGGTGCTGGAAACACCATATATTTT	CASSTGAGNTIYF
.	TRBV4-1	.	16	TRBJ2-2	TGCGCCAGCAGCTTAGAAGGGCAGGGGTGGGCCGGGGAGCTGTTTTTT	CASSLEGQGWAGELFF
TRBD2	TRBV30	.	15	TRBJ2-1	TGTGCCTGGAGTGGGGATAGCGGGAGGGCATATGAGCAGTTCTTC	CAWSGDSGRAYEQFF
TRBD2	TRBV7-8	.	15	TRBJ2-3	TGTGCCAGCAGCTTTGGACTAGGTGGAGCAGATACGCAGTATTTT	CASSFGLGGADTQYF
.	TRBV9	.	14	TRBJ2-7	TGTGCCAGCAGCGTTGGCGGATTCTCCTACGAGCAGTACTTC	CASSVGGFSYEQYF
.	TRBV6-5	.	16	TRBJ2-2	TGTGCCAGCAGTTACTCCCGGATAGGGGAAAGCGGGGAGCTGTTTTTT	CASSYSRIGESGELFF
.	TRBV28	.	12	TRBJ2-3	TGTGCCAGCAGTAAAGTACTAGATACGCAGTATTTT	CASSKVLDTQYF
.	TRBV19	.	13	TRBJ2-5	TGTGCCAGTAGTACCACTAGCATAGAGACCCAGTACTTC	CASSTTSIETQYF
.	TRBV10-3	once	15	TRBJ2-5	TGTGCCATCAGTGATGTGATAGGCATGGAGGAGACCCAGTACTTC	CAISDVIGMEETQYF
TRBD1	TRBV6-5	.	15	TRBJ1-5	TGTGCCAGCGACAGGGACAGGGGGAGCAATCAGCCCCAGCATTTT	CASDRDRGSNQPQHF
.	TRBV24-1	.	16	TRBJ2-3	TGTGCCACCAGTGACAATCTAGCGTCTAGCACAGATACGCAGTATTTT	CATSDNLASSTDTQYF
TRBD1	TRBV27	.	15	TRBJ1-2	TGTGCCAGCAGTTTTGACGGACAGGGGGCATATGGCTACACCTTC	CASSFDGQGAYGYTF
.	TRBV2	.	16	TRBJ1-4	TGTGCCAGCAGTGCAAACCACGTAGTACTAAATGAAAAACTGTTTTTT	CASSANHVVLNEKLFF
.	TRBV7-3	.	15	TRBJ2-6	TGTGCCAGCAGCCCCTACAGGGCTGGGGCCAACGTCCTGACTTTC	CASSPYRAGANVLTF
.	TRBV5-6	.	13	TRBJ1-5	TGTGCCAGCAGCCTAGGGGTTACTCAGCCCCAGCATTTT	CASSLGVTQPQHF
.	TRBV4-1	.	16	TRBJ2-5	TGCGCCAGCAGCCAAGGTATCCGGCCCGAGGGAGAGACCCAGTACTTC	CASSQGIRPEGETQYF
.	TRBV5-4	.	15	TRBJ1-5	TGTGCCAGCAGCTTTGGTCCAGGCTCTATGCAGCCCCAGCATTTT	CASSFGPGSMQPQHF
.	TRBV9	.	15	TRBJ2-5	TGTGCCAGCACCACCACCGGGACACAACAAGAGACCCAGTACTTC	CASTTTGTQQETQYF
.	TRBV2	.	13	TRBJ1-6	TGTGCCTCCAAGGACAGAAATAATTCACCCCTCCACTTT	CASKDRNNSPLHF
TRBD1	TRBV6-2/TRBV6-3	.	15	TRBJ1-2	TGTGCCAGCAGTTATGGGACAGCAGTTTCCTATGGCTACACCTTC	CASSYGTAVSYGYTF
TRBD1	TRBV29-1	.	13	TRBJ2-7	TGCAGCGTTGCACCAACAGGGGCCTACGAGCAGTACTTC	CSVAPTGAYEQYF
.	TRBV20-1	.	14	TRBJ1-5	TGCAGTGCTAGTTTGGGGTCTGGAGGTCAGCCCCAGCATTTT	CSASLGSGGQPQHF
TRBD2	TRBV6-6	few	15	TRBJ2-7	TGTGCCAGCAGTACCCCGGGACTAGCGGGAGAAGAGCAGTACTTC	CASSTPGLAGEEQYF
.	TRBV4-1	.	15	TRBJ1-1	TGCGCCAGCAGCCGACTGGGAACAGGGTGGTCTGAAGCTTTCTTT	CASSRLGTGWSEAFF
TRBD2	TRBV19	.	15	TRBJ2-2	TGTGCCAGTAGTATAGGGCTAGCGGGCACCGGGGAGCTGTTTTTT	CASSIGLAGTGELFF
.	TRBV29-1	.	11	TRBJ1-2	TGCAGCGATACAGGGAAACGGGGCTACACCTTC	CSDTGKRGYTF
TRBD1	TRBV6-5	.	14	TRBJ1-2	TGTGCCAGCAGTATGCCTGACAGGGTTGATGGCTACACCTTC	CASSMPDRVDGYTF
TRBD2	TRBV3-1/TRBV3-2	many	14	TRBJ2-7	TGTGCCAGCAGACTAGCGGGGGGTCCTCACGAGCAGTACTTC	CASRLAGGPHEQYF
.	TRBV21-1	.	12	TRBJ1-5	TGTGCCAGCAGAACAGGGAATCAGCCCCAGCATTTT	CASRTGNQPQHF
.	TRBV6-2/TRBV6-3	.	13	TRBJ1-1	TGTGCCAGCAGTTACGGGGGGTACGCTGAAGCTTTCTTT	CASSYGGYAEAFF
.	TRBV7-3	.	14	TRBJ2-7	TGTGCCAGCAGCTTCAGCGGCAGCTCCTACGAGCAGTACTTC	CASSFSGSSYEQYF
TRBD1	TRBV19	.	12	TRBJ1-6	TGTGCCAGTAACCGACAGGGTTCACCCCTCCACTTT	CASNRQGSPLHF
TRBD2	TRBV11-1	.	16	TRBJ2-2	TGTGCCAGCGGAATAGCGGGAGGCTGGGGGACCGGGGAGCTGTTTTTT	CASGIAGGWGTGELFF
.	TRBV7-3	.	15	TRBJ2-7	TGTGCCAGCAGCTCCCGAGGGACTGTATTTACGCAGCAGTACTTC	CASSSRGTVFTQQYF
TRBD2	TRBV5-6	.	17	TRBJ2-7	TGTGCCAGCAGCCCGGGACTAGCGGGCCTGGCACGGGGCGAGCAGTACTTC	CASSPGLAGLARGEQYF
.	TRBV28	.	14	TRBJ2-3	TGTGCCAGCAGTTTCAACGGTCTGCGGGATACGCAGTATTTT	CASSFNGLRDTQYF
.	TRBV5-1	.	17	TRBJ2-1	TGCGCCAGCAGCTTGGCCTCTTCATTGGGCGTCGTGAATGAGCAGTTCTTC	CASSLASSLGVVNEQFF
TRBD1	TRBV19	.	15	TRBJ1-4	TGTGCCAGCAAGGAATTAGACAGGGTAGGAGAAAAACTGTTTTTT	CASKELDRVGEKLFF
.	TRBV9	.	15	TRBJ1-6	TGTGCCAGCAGCGCCGCCGGGACACCCCTAGAGACCCTCCACTTT	CASSAAGTPLETLHF
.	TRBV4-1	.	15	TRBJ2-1	TGCGCCAGCAGCCAAGCTGGGAGCTCCTACAATGAGCAGTTCTTC	CASSQAGSSYNEQFF
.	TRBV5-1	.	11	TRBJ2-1	TGCGCCAGCAGCTTGGCGCAGGAGCAGTTCTTC	CASSLAQEQFF
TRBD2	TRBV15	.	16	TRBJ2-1	TGTGTCACCAGCAGAGGCGGGACTAGCTGGACAGTTGAGCAGTTCTTC	CVTSRGGTSWTVEQFF
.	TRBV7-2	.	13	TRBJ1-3	TGTGCCAGCAGCCCGGGGGGGGGAAACACCATATATTTT	CASSPGGGNTIYF
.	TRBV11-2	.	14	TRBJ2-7	TGTGCCAGCAGCCGTAGCGGAGATCCCTACGAGCAGTACTTC	CASSRSGDPYEQYF
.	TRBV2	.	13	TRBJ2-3	TGTGCCAGCAGAAAGGAGAGCACAGATACGCAGTATTTT	CASRKESTDTQYF